Listed below are T cell receptor beta chains from one sample, sequenced in a study of shared clonotypes between healthy human individuals. Sequenced by immunoSEQ multiplex PCR; TCRdb stores in-frame clones only, minus some. The table shows roughly 2.2 million clones, with 90% to 95% occurring only once. Specimen: naive CD4+ T cells from PBMCs. The receptor set was obtained from a young man in good health. Some clones in this sample may be carry-over from other donors' samples. Each CDR3 is given with its conserved first and last residue. D genes are given only for firm matches. Some rows have no size entry. The others give once, few or many, or a class for an expanded clone.

D	size	V	J	DNA	CDR3
TRBD1	NA	TRBV29-1	TRBJ1-1	TGCAGCGCCACGAACCGGACAGGGCGCGGCACTGAAGCTTTCTTT	CSATNRTGRGTEAFF
TRBD1	NA	TRBV25-1	TRBJ1-4	TGTGCCAGCACTCAAGGACAGGGCGATGAAAAACTGTTTTTT	CASTQGQGDEKLFF
NA	NA	TRBV29-1	TRBJ2-1	TGCAGCGTTGACTGGAGCTCCTACAATGAGCAGTTCTTC	CSVDWSSYNEQFF
NA	NA	TRBV9	TRBJ2-7	TGTGCCAGCAGCGTCTTCGGGCTTCCCTACGAGCAGTACTTC	CASSVFGLPYEQYF
TRBD2	NA	TRBV7-8	TRBJ2-3	TGTGCCAGCAGCTCTACCGGGACTAGCGGGATTAGCACAGATACGCAGTATTTT	CASSSTGTSGISTDTQYF
NA	NA	TRBV7-3	TRBJ2-3	TGTGCCAGCAGCTCTGGGGTTGGGTTGGGGATAGATACGCAGTATTTT	CASSSGVGLGIDTQYF
NA	once	TRBV2	TRBJ2-6	TGTGCCAGCAGTGAAACGGCGGGGTTCTCTGGGGCCAACGTCCTGACTTTC	CASSETAGFSGANVLTF
NA	NA	TRBV5-1	TRBJ2-2	TGCGCCAGCAGCCCCGGAAGGGGCACCGGGGAGCTGTTTTTT	CASSPGRGTGELFF
TRBD1	NA	TRBV27	TRBJ1-2	TGTGCCAGCAGTCCAAGGCTGGGACAGACGACCTATGGCTACACCTTC	CASSPRLGQTTYGYTF
NA	few	TRBV11-3	TRBJ2-5	TGTGCCAGCAGCCCGGACCACCAGAAGACCCAGTACTTC	CASSPDHQKTQYF
TRBD1	NA	TRBV10-3	TRBJ1-1	TGTGCCATCAGTAACAACAGGGGTGCGGGGAACACTGAAGCTTTCTTT	CAISNNRGAGNTEAFF
TRBD1	NA	TRBV6-1	TRBJ1-5	TGTGCCAGCAGTCAACAGGGGGCCCATCAGCCCCAGCATTTT	CASSQQGAHQPQHF
NA	NA	TRBV5-5	TRBJ2-4	TGTGCCAGCAGCTTTCCGATTACGAGGAGGGAAGACATTCAGTACTTC	CASSFPITRREDIQYF
NA	NA	TRBV28	TRBJ2-2	TGTGCCAGCAGTGGGTCCACCGGGGAGCTGTTTTTT	CASSGSTGELFF
NA	NA	TRBV7-2	TRBJ2-7	TGTGCCAGCAGCTCAGAGCGTTACGAGCAGTACTTC	CASSSERYEQYF
NA	NA	TRBV14	TRBJ1-1	TGTGCCAGCAGCCACCGACGCCCGATGAACACTGAAGCTTTCTTT	CASSHRRPMNTEAFF
NA	NA	TRBV30	TRBJ2-1	TGTGCCTGGAGTGTACGTTTGTTCAATGAGCAGTTCTTC	CAWSVRLFNEQFF
TRBD2	NA	TRBV7-8	TRBJ2-1	TGTGCCAGCAGCTCCCGCCTAGCGGCCTACAATGAGCAGTTCTTC	CASSSRLAAYNEQFF
TRBD2	NA	TRBV5-4	TRBJ2-3	TGTGCCAGCAGCTTACAACTAGCGGGAGCCACAGATACGCAGTATTTT	CASSLQLAGATDTQYF
TRBD2	NA	TRBV28	TRBJ2-3	TGTGCCAGCACCCCCGGGGGGGGGAACTGGCGGGGCACAGATACGCAGTATTTT	CASTPGGGNWRGTDTQYF
NA	once	TRBV5-5	TRBJ1-4	TGTGCCAGCAGCACATACAGGGTCGGCGAAAAACTGTTTTTT	CASSTYRVGEKLFF
TRBD1	NA	TRBV5-1	TRBJ2-2	TGCGCCAGCAGCTTGTTTGCGGGACAGGTACTTACCGGGGAGCTGTTTTTT	CASSLFAGQVLTGELFF
TRBD1	NA	TRBV15	TRBJ1-2	TGTGCCACCAGCTCGCGACGGACAGGGTATAACTATGGCTACACCTTC	CATSSRRTGYNYGYTF
NA	NA	TRBV5-1	TRBJ2-7	TGCGCCAGCAGCTTGGAGGGGGACCCCTACGAGCAGTACTTC	CASSLEGDPYEQYF
TRBD2	NA	TRBV7-9	TRBJ2-3	TGTGCCAGCCTCAAGAGTCTAGCGGGAGAAGATACGCAGTATTTT	CASLKSLAGEDTQYF
NA	NA	TRBV18	TRBJ1-3	TGTGCCAGCTCATCTGATCCGGGTAGGGGCACTGGAAACACCATATATTTT	CASSSDPGRGTGNTIYF
NA	NA	TRBV10-1	TRBJ2-5	TGCGCCAGCAGTGAGTGTATGGAAGAGACCCAGTACTTC	CASSECMEETQYF
NA	once	TRBV7-2	TRBJ2-2	TGTGCCAGCGCCCGCGGGGGCGGGAACACCGGGGAGCTGTTTTTT	CASARGGGNTGELFF
TRBD2	NA	TRBV18	TRBJ2-5	TGTGCCAGCTCACCACCGGTTCTAGCGGGAGAGGAGACCCAGTACTTC	CASSPPVLAGEETQYF
TRBD2	NA	TRBV5-1	TRBJ2-7	TGCGCCAGCAGCCAAGGACTAGCGGGAGTCTACGAGCAGTACTTC	CASSQGLAGVYEQYF
NA	NA	TRBV2	TRBJ1-2	TGTGCCAGCAGTCGGGACTATGGCTACACCTTC	CASSRDYGYTF
NA	NA	TRBV7-2	TRBJ2-2	TGTGCCAGCAGCTTAGTAGACAGGAACACCGGGGAGCTGTTTTTT	CASSLVDRNTGELFF
NA	NA	TRBV2	TRBJ1-5	TGTGCCAGCGGATCGAATCAGCCCCAGCATTTT	CASGSNQPQHF
NA	NA	TRBV7-9	TRBJ2-7	TGTGCCAGCAGCTTAGGGTCACCTGAGGGACCCTACGAGCAGTACTTC	CASSLGSPEGPYEQYF
TRBD1	NA	TRBV10-3	TRBJ1-3	TGTGCCATCAGTCCGACAGGGGGTACAAACACCATATATTTT	CAISPTGGTNTIYF
TRBD1	NA	TRBV28	TRBJ2-1	TGTGCCAGCAGTTTATTGATGGGACAGGGTCCGTTCTTC	CASSLLMGQGPFF
NA	NA	TRBV7-2	TRBJ1-2	TGTGCCAGCAGCCCCGGGGCAGGGTATGGCTACACCTTC	CASSPGAGYGYTF
NA	NA	TRBV5-1	TRBJ2-2	TGCGCCAGCAGCTTGGGCGGGGTGGCCGGGGAGCTGTTTTTT	CASSLGGVAGELFF
TRBD1	NA	TRBV6-5	TRBJ1-5	TGTGCCAGCAGTCCAGGGGACAGGGACAATCAGCCCCAGCATTTT	CASSPGDRDNQPQHF
TRBD1	NA	TRBV5-5	TRBJ1-1	TGTGCCAGCAGCTTGACAGGGGCGATGGGGACTGAAGCTTTCTTT	CASSLTGAMGTEAFF
TRBD1	NA	TRBV5-6	TRBJ1-5	TGTGCCAGCAGCCATTCCGGGACAGGGTACCTGGGGCCCCAGCATTTT	CASSHSGTGYLGPQHF